A single sample gave rise to the 12 T cell receptor beta chains below, sequenced in a study of cytomegalovirus exposure and HLA in healthy donors. Primers included in the PCR were 60 Vbeta and 13 Jbeta primers. Method: immunoSEQ multiplex PCR; TCRdb's copy keeps in-frame clones and lacks some. Of around 190,000 clones in the sample, around three quarters were seen once. Sequenced material: PBMCs. The source of these receptors is a woman in her 30s in good health and CMV-seropositive.

This clone occurred a few times. The chain is built from TRBV5-1 and TRBJ2-7, with 7 bases that match TRBD1. The CDR3 is 16 amino acids. Germline V gene lookup returns CDR1 SGHRS and CDR2 YFSETQ. The V segment lost 0 bases and the J segment 0 bases; nucleotides outside the gene matches: 6. CDR3 sequence (DNA): TGCGCCAGCAGCTTGGCCGAGACAGGGCTCTCCTACGAGCAGTACTTC. Its translation: CASSLAETGLSYEQYF.

This clone was seen only once. J is TRBJ1-5 and V is TRBV4-3; TRBD1 matches 7 bases. Germline values: CDR1 LGHNA, CDR2 YSLEER. J lost 7 bases, V lost 0 bases, and 3 bases had no gene match. CDR3 size: 14 residues. CDR3 DNA sequence: TGCGCCAGCAGCCAAGATTCAGGGGGGCAGCCCCAGCATTTT. Its protein is CASSQDSGGQPQHF.

The CDR3, as DNA: TGCGCCAGCAGCCCACGGAGGGGACTAGCGGGGTGGCTCAATGAGCAGTTCTTC. Translation gives CASSPRRGLAGWLNEQFF. The J gene is TRBJ2-1, the V gene TRBV5-1, with 13 bases matching TRBD2. The CDR3 covers 18 residues. Germline V gene sequence: CDR1 SGHRS, CDR2 YFSETQ. Trimming cost V 4 bases and J 6 bases; bases outside gene matches: 13. The entire variable domain, with the rest obtained from reference TRBV5-1 and TRBJ2-1, is as follows: KAGVTQTPRYLIKTRGQQVTLSCSPISGHRSVSWYQQTPGQGLQFLFEYFSETQRNKGNFPGRFSGRQFSNSRSEMNVSTLELGDSALYLCASSPRRGLAGWLNEQFFGPGTRLTVL.

V is TRBV7-9 and J is TRBJ1-2; the match to TRBD1 covers 8 bases. The CDR3 has 15 residues. Germline lookup yields CDR1 SEHNR and CDR2 FQNEAQ (reference sequence). J gave up 8 bases and V 5 bases, and 13 bases lay outside the gene matches. The CDR3 reads CASSPPSDRDQGYTF. The CDR3, as DNA: TGTGCCAGCAGCCCACCTTCGGACAGGGATCAGGGCTACACCTTC.

Remarks on this clone: A much larger clone is a single base away; this may be a read error. This chain joins TRBV2 and TRBJ2-2; 7 nucleotides line up with TRBD2. V was pared by 2 bases and J by 0 bases, with 0 bases of the junction left unmatched. The CDR3 runs 15 residues. CDR1 is SNHLY, CDR2 FYNNEI, per germline. The CDR3 protein is CASSETSANTGELFF. CDR3 coding DNA: TGTGCCAGCAGTGAAACTAGCGCGAACACCGGGGAGCTGTTTTTT.

The chain uses TRBV10-3 and TRBJ1-1; 8 bases align to TRBD1. CDR3 size: 16 residues. Germline-derived CDR1 and CDR2 are ENHRY and SYGVKD. V trimming: 6 bases; J trimming: 4 bases; junction bases outside the gene matches: 13. This CDR3 is CAISVGTGLTGTEAFF. The CDR3 DNA reads as TGTGCCATCAGCGTCGGGACAGGCCTCACGGGCACTGAAGCTTTCTTT.

This chain uses TRBV29-1 with TRBJ1-2; D is undetermined. This CDR3 spans 13 amino acids. V shed 6 bases and J shed 8 bases, with 19 bases lying between them. Germline CDR1 is SQVTM and CDR2 is ANQGSEA. This chain's CDR3 is CSVAPMRVGGYTF. DNA for the CDR3: TGCAGCGTCGCCCCTATGCGGGTCGGCGGCTACACCTTC.

This clone has only a few counts. The gene calls are TRBV19 and TRBJ1-5, with unresolved D. Germline V gives CDR1 LNHDA, CDR2 SQIVND (reference sequence). V was shortened by 7 bases and J by 1 base, with 14 bases between the two germline ends. The CDR3 consists of 15 residues. CDR3 DNA: TGTGCCAGTACTAAGGCGGGAATGAGCAATCAGCCCCAGCATTTT. This translates into CASTKAGMSNQPQHF.

This clone was seen a few times. This chain connects TRBV5-4 to TRBJ2-7; weak D call: TRBD1 (6 bases). Between the trimmed V and J ends, which lost 0 bases and 0 bases, there was a span of 13 bases. The germline V gene has CDR1 SGHNT and CDR2 YYREEE (reference sequence). The CDR3 loop spans 16 amino acids. The CDR3: CASSLVHRTDSYEQYF. CDR3 nucleotide sequence: TGTGCCAGCAGCTTGGTTCACCGGACAGACTCCTACGAGCAGTACTTC.

The V and J genes are TRBV5-6 and TRBJ1-3; D ambiguous. Trimming pared 3 bases from V and 0 bases from J, leaving 13 bases between. Looked up from germline, CDR1 is SGHDT and CDR2 is YYEEEE. This CDR3 has 16 amino acids. CDR3 sequence: CASSSVGLASGNTIYF. CDR3 in DNA: TGTGCCAGCAGCTCTGTCGGGCTAGCCTCTGGAAACACCATATATTTT.

The chain is built from TRBV7-8 and TRBJ1-5; TRBD1 is a possible D gene (5 bases). The CDR3 is 16 residues long. Germline CDR1 and CDR2: SGHVS and FQNEAQ. V was pared by 5 bases and J by 3 bases, with 17 bases between. The chain's CDR3 is CASSPWMGGDNQPQHF. The CDR3 DNA is TGTGCCAGCAGCCCGTGGATGGGGGGGGACAATCAGCCCCAGCATTTT.

The rearrangement uses TRBV29-1 and TRBJ2-1; the match to TRBD2 covers 7 bases. Germline V gene data show CDR1 as SQVTM and CDR2 as ANQGSEA. The V and J ends lost 4 bases and 0 bases, in that order; junction bases with no gene match: 9. This CDR3 is built from 16 residues. The CDR3 bases are TGCAGCGTTGGTGGGGCTAGCGGACGCTCCTACAATGAGCAGTTCTTC. As protein: CSVGGASGRSYNEQFF.